Listed below are T cell receptor beta chains from one sample, sequenced in a study of cytomegalovirus exposure and HLA in healthy donors. Assay: immunoSEQ multiplex PCR; the TCRdb copy retains only in-frame clones and omits some. This table holds about 150,000 clones, around 65% found once. Sequences were obtained from PBMCs. The receptors originated from a woman aged 60-70 years in good health and CMV-seronegative. Both conserved end residues are part of each CDR3. Each record gives: J gene, CDR3 length, D gene, V gene, clone size, CDR3 protein, CDR3 DNA. D genes are given only for firm matches. The size of a clone is reported for some rows only, either as once, few or many, or as a class for expanded clones.

j_call: TRBJ2-2
cdr3_length: 21
d_call: NA
v_call: TRBV4-3
clone_size: NA
cdr3_aa: CASSQVWPSRRVFEDTGELFF
cdr3_nt: TGCGCCAGCAGCCAAGTTTGGCCTAGCCGGAGGGTATTCGAGGACACCGGGGAGCTGTTTTTT

j_call: TRBJ2-5
cdr3_length: 16
d_call: TRBD1
v_call: TRBV27
clone_size: NA
cdr3_aa: CASSLSLGQVQETQYF
cdr3_nt: TGTGCCAGCAGTTTGAGTCTCGGACAGGTCCAAGAGACCCAGTACTTC

j_call: TRBJ1-5
cdr3_length: 14
d_call: NA
v_call: TRBV6-1
clone_size: NA
cdr3_aa: CASSDGGGSQPQHF
cdr3_nt: TGTGCCAGCAGTGATGGGGGGGGTAGTCAGCCCCAGCATTTT

j_call: TRBJ1-3
cdr3_length: 15
d_call: NA
v_call: TRBV10-3
clone_size: NA
cdr3_aa: CAIEASRRSGNTIYF
cdr3_nt: TGTGCCATCGAGGCTTCTCGGCGGTCTGGAAACACCATATATTTT

j_call: TRBJ1-3
cdr3_length: 17
d_call: NA
v_call: TRBV7-8
clone_size: NA
cdr3_aa: CASSIPTGSVSGNTIYF
cdr3_nt: TGTGCCAGCAGCATACCGACGGGATCGGTCTCTGGAAACACCATATATTTT

j_call: TRBJ1-3
cdr3_length: 17
d_call: NA
v_call: TRBV25-1
clone_size: NA
cdr3_aa: CASSEIWGGRGRNTIYF
cdr3_nt: TGTGCCAGCAGTGAAATCTGGGGAGGGCGCGGAAGAAACACCATATATTTT

j_call: TRBJ2-3
cdr3_length: 16
d_call: TRBD2
v_call: TRBV15
clone_size: NA
cdr3_aa: CATSRGGLAGIDTQYF
cdr3_nt: TGTGCCACCAGCAGAGGGGGACTAGCGGGGATAGATACGCAGTATTTT

j_call: TRBJ2-2
cdr3_length: 12
d_call: NA
v_call: TRBV9
clone_size: NA
cdr3_aa: CASRTDVGELFF
cdr3_nt: TGTGCCAGCAGGACTGATGTTGGGGAGCTGTTTTTT

j_call: TRBJ2-3
cdr3_length: 17
d_call: TRBD2
v_call: TRBV6-1
clone_size: NA
cdr3_aa: CASSERGWGLVVDTQYF
cdr3_nt: TGTGCCAGCAGTGAAAGGGGGTGGGGACTAGTCGTTGATACGCAGTATTTT

j_call: TRBJ1-5
cdr3_length: 15
d_call: NA
v_call: TRBV4-3
clone_size: NA
cdr3_aa: CASSQDRGPNQPQHF
cdr3_nt: TGCGCCAGCAGCCAAGACAGGGGACCCAATCAGCCCCAGCATTTT

j_call: TRBJ1-5
cdr3_length: 16
d_call: NA
v_call: TRBV5-1
clone_size: NA
cdr3_aa: CASSLDSRGGNQPQHF
cdr3_nt: TGCGCCAGCAGCTTAGACAGTCGCGGGGGCAATCAGCCCCAGCATTTT

j_call: TRBJ1-2
cdr3_length: 14
d_call: NA
v_call: TRBV12-5
clone_size: NA
cdr3_aa: CASAIGVEGSGYTF
cdr3_nt: TGTGCTAGTGCTATTGGGGTGGAGGGGAGCGGCTACACCTTC

j_call: TRBJ1-2
cdr3_length: 14
d_call: TRBD1
v_call: TRBV28
clone_size: NA
cdr3_aa: CASGGQGGHYGYTF
cdr3_nt: TGTGCCAGCGGGGGACAGGGGGGACACTATGGCTACACCTTC

j_call: TRBJ2-7
cdr3_length: 14
d_call: TRBD2
v_call: TRBV18
clone_size: NA
cdr3_aa: CASLLTSGRNEQYF
cdr3_nt: TGTGCCAGCTTACTTACTAGCGGGAGGAACGAGCAGTACTTC

j_call: TRBJ2-5
cdr3_length: 14
d_call: NA
v_call: TRBV7-3
clone_size: once
cdr3_aa: CASSLYGLQETQYF
cdr3_nt: TGTGCCAGCAGCTTGTACGGACTTCAAGAGACCCAGTACTTC

j_call: TRBJ2-7
cdr3_length: 15
d_call: NA
v_call: TRBV5-1
clone_size: NA
cdr3_aa: CASSLVASSRNEQYF
cdr3_nt: TGCGCCAGCAGCTTGGTTGCATCGAGTCGTAACGAGCAGTACTTC

j_call: TRBJ1-2
cdr3_length: 16
d_call: TRBD1
v_call: TRBV19
clone_size: few
cdr3_aa: CASSIAPGQGNYGYTF
cdr3_nt: TGTGCCAGTAGTATAGCCCCGGGACAGGGGAACTATGGCTACACCTTC

j_call: TRBJ1-4
cdr3_length: 14
d_call: TRBD1
v_call: TRBV4-2
clone_size: few
cdr3_aa: CASSKDRGEEKLFF
cdr3_nt: TGTGCCAGCAGTAAGGACAGGGGGGAAGAAAAACTGTTTTTT